These T cell receptor beta chains were read from a single sample in a study of identical twins. One entry per CDR3 protein, called by TCRdb with MiXCR from the 5' RACE reads. The sample contains around 690,000 distinct CDR3 sequences, 21% of which appear only once. These sequences were also reported in another study, on T cells expressing NK-cell markers.

Sequences were obtained from PBMCs. The receptors originated from a young woman in good health. Each CDR3 is given without its conserved first and last residue. The order of the fields is J gene, V gene, CDR3 protein.

j_gene: TRBJ2-7
v_gene: TRBV6-5
CDR3aa: ASSYSKQGSYEQY

j_gene: TRBJ2-2
v_gene: TRBV25-1
CDR3aa: ASSAAGGPGELF

j_gene: TRBJ2-2
v_gene: TRBV6-2/TRBV6-3
CDR3aa: ATDGSSGGTGELF

j_gene: TRBJ2-7
v_gene: TRBV20-1
CDR3aa: SARDRTGEGYEQY

j_gene: TRBJ2-1
v_gene: TRBV20-1
CDR3aa: SARGVSSVEMGEQF

j_gene: TRBJ2-7
v_gene: TRBV12-3/TRBV12-4
CDR3aa: ASSSKTSGSYEQY

j_gene: TRBJ1-4
v_gene: TRBV12-3/TRBV12-4
CDR3aa: ASRNSAFGEKLF

j_gene: TRBJ2-4
v_gene: TRBV6-5
CDR3aa: ASSYFRGAGRAKNIQY

j_gene: TRBJ2-1
v_gene: TRBV12-3/TRBV12-4
CDR3aa: ASSLKAPGAYNEQF

j_gene: TRBJ1-1
v_gene: TRBV7-9
CDR3aa: ASSPLRDTGATEAF

j_gene: TRBJ2-5
v_gene: TRBV7-2
CDR3aa: ASSQHDRQETQY

j_gene: TRBJ1-4
v_gene: TRBV4-2
CDR3aa: ASSQPGEGEKLF

j_gene: TRBJ2-2
v_gene: TRBV20-1
CDR3aa: SASGLANTGELF

j_gene: TRBJ2-3
v_gene: TRBV20-1
CDR3aa: SAREPRQAADTQY

j_gene: TRBJ2-5
v_gene: TRBV5-6
CDR3aa: ASSLNSGGTQETQY

j_gene: TRBJ2-3
v_gene: TRBV7-3
CDR3aa: ASSLTAAYTDTQY

j_gene: TRBJ2-7
v_gene: TRBV5-1
CDR3aa: ASSLVSLVGSEQY

j_gene: TRBJ1-2
v_gene: TRBV20-1
CDR3aa: SARGETGWDYGYT

j_gene: TRBJ2-1
v_gene: TRBV27
CDR3aa: ASSSGGSFNEQF

j_gene: TRBJ2-2
v_gene: TRBV9
CDR3aa: ASSVGGTTLTGELF

j_gene: TRBJ2-5
v_gene: TRBV5-6
CDR3aa: ASSPEGSEIGETQY

j_gene: TRBJ2-5
v_gene: TRBV7-2
CDR3aa: ASSFSRQGGETQY

j_gene: TRBJ2-3
v_gene: TRBV5-1
CDR3aa: ASKTSATDTQY

j_gene: TRBJ2-3
v_gene: TRBV20-1
CDR3aa: SASPTANTQY

j_gene: TRBJ2-1
v_gene: TRBV9
CDR3aa: ASSGDLGGQVNEQF

j_gene: TRBJ2-5
v_gene: TRBV12-3/TRBV12-4
CDR3aa: ASSWTNQETQY

j_gene: TRBJ1-1
v_gene: TRBV5-1
CDR3aa: ASSLGGRGRNTEAF

j_gene: TRBJ2-7
v_gene: TRBV27
CDR3aa: ASTIRGGPSYEQY

j_gene: TRBJ2-1
v_gene: TRBV2
CDR3aa: ASMTSGTRPDYNEQF

j_gene: TRBJ2-2
v_gene: TRBV7-7
CDR3aa: ASSAHGAAGELF

j_gene: TRBJ2-5
v_gene: TRBV5-1
CDR3aa: ASFGGYQETQY

j_gene: TRBJ1-5
v_gene: TRBV20-1
CDR3aa: SAPALGQGDQPQH

j_gene: TRBJ1-6
v_gene: TRBV12-3/TRBV12-4
CDR3aa: ASSTTGNSPLH